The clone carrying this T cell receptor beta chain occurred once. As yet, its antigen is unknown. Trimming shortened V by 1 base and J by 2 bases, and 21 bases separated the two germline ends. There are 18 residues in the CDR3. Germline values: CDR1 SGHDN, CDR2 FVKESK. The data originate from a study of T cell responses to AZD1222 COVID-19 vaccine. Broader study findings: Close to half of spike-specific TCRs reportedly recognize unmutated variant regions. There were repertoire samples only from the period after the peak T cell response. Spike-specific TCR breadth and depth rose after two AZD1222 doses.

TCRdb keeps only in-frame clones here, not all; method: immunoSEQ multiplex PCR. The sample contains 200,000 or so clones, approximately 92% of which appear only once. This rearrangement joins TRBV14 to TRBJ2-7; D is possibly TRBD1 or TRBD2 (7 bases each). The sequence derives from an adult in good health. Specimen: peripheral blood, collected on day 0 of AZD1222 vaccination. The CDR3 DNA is TGTGCCAGCAGCCAAGGGAGGAGCGGGACAGCGCTTACCTACGAGCAGTACGTC. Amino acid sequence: CASSQGRSGTALTYEQYV.